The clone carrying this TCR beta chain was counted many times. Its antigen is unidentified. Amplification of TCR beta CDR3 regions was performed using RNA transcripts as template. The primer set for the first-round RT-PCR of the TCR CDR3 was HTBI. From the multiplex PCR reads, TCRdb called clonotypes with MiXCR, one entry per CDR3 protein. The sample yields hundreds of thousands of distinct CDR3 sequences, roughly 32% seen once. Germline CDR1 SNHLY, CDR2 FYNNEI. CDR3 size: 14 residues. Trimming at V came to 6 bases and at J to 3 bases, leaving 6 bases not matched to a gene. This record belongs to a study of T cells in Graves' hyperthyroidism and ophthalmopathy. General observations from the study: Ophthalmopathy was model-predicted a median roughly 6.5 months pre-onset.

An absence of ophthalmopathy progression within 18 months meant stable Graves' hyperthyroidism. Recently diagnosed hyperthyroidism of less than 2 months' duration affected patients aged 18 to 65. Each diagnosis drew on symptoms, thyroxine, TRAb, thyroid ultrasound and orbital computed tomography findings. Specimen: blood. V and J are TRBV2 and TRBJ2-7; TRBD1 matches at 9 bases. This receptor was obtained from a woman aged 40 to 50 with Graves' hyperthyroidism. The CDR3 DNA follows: TGTGCCAGCAGCACGGGACAGGGCATCTACGAGCAGTACTTC. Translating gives CASSTGQGIYEQYF.